This T cell receptor beta chain was observed in a study of control samples from healthy donors and cancer patients. Germline lookup yields CDR1 SGHTA and CDR2 FQGNSA. CDR3 length equals 15 residues. With 5 bases removed from V and 0 bases from J, the gap between germline ends came to 10 bases. Clones were sequenced by immunoSEQ multiplex PCR, and TCRdb holds only the in-frame ones, with some missing. The data show around 72,000 clones, about 80% seen once. This rearrangement joins TRBV7-2 to TRBJ1-4; D is unclear. Sequenced input: blood. This TCR came from a man in his fifties or sixties in good health. CDR3 loop: CASSPQVATNEKLFF. The CDR3 nucleotides are TGTGCCAGCAGCCCTCAGGTTGCAACTAATGAAAAACTGTTTTTT.